This record concerns one T cell receptor beta chain sequence. Generated by immunoSEQ multiplex PCR, the TCRdb table keeps only in-frame clones and is missing some. The repertoire holds some 270,000 clones, with about 85% as singletons. This record comes from a study of blood T cell repertoires in COVID-19. Study summary: Spain, Italy and the United States supplied samples that represented acute and convalescent COVID-19.

Seattle patients were enrolled during active infection and followed longitudinally. Looked up from germline, CDR1 is MNHEY and CDR2 is SMNVEV (reference sequence). V was pared by 0 bases and J by 0 bases, with 2 bases of the junction left unmatched. The CDR3 runs to 15 residues. The rearrangement uses TRBV27 and TRBJ2-7, with TRBD1 identical over 7 bases. Sequenced input: peripheral blood. This receptor was identified in a human donor with COVID-19, enrolled during active disease. The donor label of this sample is uncertain. Here the CDR3 reads CASSLSTGSSYEQYF. The CDR3 nucleotides read TGTGCCAGCAGTTTATCGACAGGGAGCTCCTACGAGCAGTACTTC.